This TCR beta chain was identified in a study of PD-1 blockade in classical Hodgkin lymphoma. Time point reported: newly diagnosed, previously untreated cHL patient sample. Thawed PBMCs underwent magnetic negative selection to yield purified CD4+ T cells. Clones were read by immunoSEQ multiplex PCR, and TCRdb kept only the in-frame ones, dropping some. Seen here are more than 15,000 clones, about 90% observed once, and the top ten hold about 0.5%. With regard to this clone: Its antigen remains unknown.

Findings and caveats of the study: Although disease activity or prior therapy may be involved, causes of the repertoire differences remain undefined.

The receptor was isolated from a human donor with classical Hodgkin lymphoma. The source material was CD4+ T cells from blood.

CDR3 residues: CASSPHGNVLTF. The CDR3, as DNA: TGTGCCAGCAGCCCGCACGGCAACGTCCTGACTTTC. The chain is built from TRBV7-9 and TRBJ2-6; no clear D gene. The CDR3 covers 12 residues. V lost 5 bases and J lost 9, with 8 bases in between. CDR1 and CDR2 from the germline V gene are SEHNR and FQNEAQ (reference sequence).